Listed below are T cell receptor beta chains from one sample, sequenced in a study of CXCR3-negative and CXCR3-positive naive CD8 T cells. Reprocessing the 5' RACE reads, TCRdb reports a single entry for every CDR3 protein and omits DNA. This table lists roughly 100,000 distinct CDR3 sequences. Source material: naive CXCR3- CD8+ T cells from blood. These TCRs come from a human donor in good health. Some clones in this sample may be carry-over from other donors' samples. The CDR3 runs from the conserved cysteine through the conserved F or W.

TRBV29-1,TRBJ2-3,15,CSVVTSGSVADTQYF
TRBV6-5,TRBJ2-7,14,CASSTGQGVYEQYF
TRBV21-1,TRBJ1-1,14,CASTPRGMNTEAFF
TRBV2,TRBJ1-5,16,CASSPDRGPVIQPQHF
TRBV5-1,TRBJ1-2,17,CASSLVGDRASDYGYTF
TRBV29-1,TRBJ2-1,15,CSGGLAASSYNEQFF
TRBV7-3,TRBJ1-2,12,CASSQGQGPYTF
TRBV14,TRBJ2-7,17,CASSQERELASSYEQYF
TRBV5-1,TRBJ1-5,18,CASSLLPRTGFSNQPQHF
TRBV7-9,TRBJ2-7,13,CASSLENSYEQYF
TRBV5-1,TRBJ2-7,14,CASSFTGTAYEQYF
TRBV19,TRBJ1-4,20,CASSMGTGFSSSPTSEKLFF
TRBV9,TRBJ2-1,13,CASSGGTANEQFF
TRBV12-3/TRBV12-4,TRBJ2-7,15,CASSLDGDLTYEQYF
TRBV9,TRBJ2-3,14,CASSVEGGTDTQYF
TRBV3-1,TRBJ2-3,14,CASSPSVGTDTQYF
TRBV25-1,TRBJ2-3,14,CASSLGRGADTQYF
TRBV29-1,TRBJ2-6,18,CSVEDGRDRYSGANVLTF
TRBV6-6,TRBJ1-4,14,CASSLTGVREKLFF
TRBV29-1,TRBJ2-7,13,CSVETSESYEQYF
TRBV6-5,TRBJ2-1,16,CASTRTGGSSYNEQFF
TRBV10-3,TRBJ2-4,16,CAISVGTLLAKNIQYF
TRBV5-1,TRBJ1-1,13,CASSLGQYTEAFF
TRBV5-1,TRBJ1-1,14,CASSLAGQNTEALF
TRBV29-1,TRBJ2-5,12,CSVVAGGETQYF
TRBV13,TRBJ1-4,17,CASSGETGPASNEKLFF
TRBV5-1,TRBJ2-1,16,CASSLASVGTYNEQFF
TRBV7-9,TRBJ1-1,16,CASSPPGGTPGTEAFF
TRBV7-2,TRBJ2-2,18,CASSLDFGAGRNTGELFF
TRBV29-1,TRBJ2-3,14,CSVGSGGDTDTQYF
TRBV7-6,TRBJ2-7,13,CASRQGQSYEQYF
TRBV21-1,TRBJ1-2,14,CAGSKGQGHYGYTF
TRBV7-9,TRBJ2-1,15,CASSPPTGVYSEQFF
TRBV19,TRBJ1-1,14,CASSISAVEFPPFF
TRBV7-9,TRBJ2-2,13,CASTKSTSGELFF
TRBV14,TRBJ1-1,16,CASSQDAPGQYTEAFF
TRBV28,TRBJ2-1,13,CAKSDMPPDEQFF
TRBV2,TRBJ2-1,14,CASSEATGVNEQFF
TRBV28,TRBJ2-7,14,CASSFGVARYEQYF
TRBV6-2/TRBV6-3,TRBJ2-2,17,CASSYSGQGTDTGELFF
TRBV6-2/TRBV6-3,TRBJ2-2,19,CASSYSPLGRVSYPGELFF
TRBV7-2,TRBJ2-1,13,CTTSPQDYNEQFF
TRBV3-1,TRBJ2-1,19,CASSCIGGECGGSYNEQFF
TRBV28,TRBJ2-7,15,CASSLALEEIDEQYF